This TCR beta chain was found in a study of T cell repertoires in cytomegalovirus infection. Turning to the study itself: It can be stated that public TCR beta signatures indicated CMV infection as well as a matching HLA type.

Relative to its sample, this clonotype is medium-sized. Its antigen remains unknown. TCRdb reprocessed the reads via MiXCR and lists one record per CDR3 protein. The sample includes approximately 76,000 distinct CDR3 sequences, roughly 3.6% of them seen just once. This CDR3 region has 16 residues. V lost 7 bases and J lost 4, with 22 bases in between. From germline, CDR1 is SGHTA and CDR2 FQGNSA. Study findings and constraints: CMV-specific HLA-C-restricted TCR beta clonotypes dominated the ex vivo response.

The chain has TRBV7-2 and TRBJ1-1, with D unresolved. The sequence came from a human donor in good health (CMV status not recorded). Some clones in this sample may be carry-over from other donors' samples. Sequenced sample: PBMCs. The CDR3 nucleotides read TGTGCCAGCAACCCTAAGCCAGGTCTCGAGAGCACTGAAGCTTTCTTT. Amino acid sequence: CASNPKPGLESTEAFF.